Below, 5 T cell receptor beta chains from the same sample are listed, as sequenced in a study of T cell repertoires in cytomegalovirus infection (dated by TCRdb to between 2017 and 2020). Sequencing was carried out with an Illumina HiSeq 1500. TCRdb passed the public sequencing reads through fastp at Q25 and MiXCR, retaining productive beta sequences. CDR3 protein duplicates are merged, each entry listing the most common genes and DNA. Within this sample are some 600,000 distinct CDR3 sequences, with 20% to 25% of them counted one time only. The top ten clones comprise approximately 8% of the sample. Sequencing was carried out using CD8+ T cells from PBMCs. These receptors originate from a human donor in good health (CMV status not recorded). Some clones in this sample may be carry-over from other donors' samples.

Worth noting for this clonotype: A much larger clone sits a single nucleotide away, making a read error possible. The chain has TRBV7-6 and TRBJ2-3; 8 bases line up with TRBD1. CDR3 length: 12 residues. Germline assignment: CDR1 SGHVS and CDR2 FNYEAQ. The CDR3 coding sequence is TGTGCCTGCAGCCAGGGGGCTGATACGCAGTATTTT. Translating it yields CACSQGADTQYF.

This clonotype was detected many times. The rearrangement uses TRBV4-3 and TRBJ2-3; 10 bases fit TRBD2. Germline V gene sequence: CDR1 LGHNA, CDR2 YSLEER. The trim removed 0 bases at V and 2 bases at J, leaving 5 bases unmatched. The CDR3 loop spans 17 amino acids. The CDR3 region is CASSQDYSGGFTDTQYF. In DNA, the CDR3 is TGCGCCAGCAGCCAAGATTATAGCGGGGGGTTCACAGATACGCAGTATTTT.

This clonotype showed up just a few times. The chain employs TRBV20-1 and TRBJ2-3; D not certain. V lost 3 bases, J lost 4 bases, and 14 bases lay in between. From germline, CDR1 is DFQATT and CDR2 SNEGSKA (reference sequence). The CDR3 length is 14 residues. CDR3 DNA: TGCAGTGCTAGCCCGGACCATCTTTCAGATACGCAGTATTTT. This encodes CSASPDHLSDTQYF.

Of note for this clonotype: A read error may account for a junction end that differs from germline. The V gene is TRBV28, the J gene TRBJ1-5; D remains ambiguous. The germline V gene encodes CDR1 MDHEN and CDR2 SYDVKM. The CDR3 totals 15 residues. Here the CDR3 reads CASSLFRGSGQPQHF. CDR3 nucleotide sequence: TGTGCCAGTAGTTTATTTCGGGGATCGGGTCAGCCCCAGCATTTT.

This clonotype was counted many times. The chain uses TRBV7-9 and TRBJ2-7, with 7 bases aligning to TRBD1. The germline V gene has CDR1 SEHNR and CDR2 FQNEAQ (reference sequence). The ends lost 5 bases at V and 3 bases at J; junction bases unmatched: 10. This CDR3 contains 15 residues. For the CDR3, the DNA is TGTGCCAGCAGCAGAGAGGGACAGAAGTTCTACGAGCAGTACTTC. Protein: CASSREGQKFYEQYF.